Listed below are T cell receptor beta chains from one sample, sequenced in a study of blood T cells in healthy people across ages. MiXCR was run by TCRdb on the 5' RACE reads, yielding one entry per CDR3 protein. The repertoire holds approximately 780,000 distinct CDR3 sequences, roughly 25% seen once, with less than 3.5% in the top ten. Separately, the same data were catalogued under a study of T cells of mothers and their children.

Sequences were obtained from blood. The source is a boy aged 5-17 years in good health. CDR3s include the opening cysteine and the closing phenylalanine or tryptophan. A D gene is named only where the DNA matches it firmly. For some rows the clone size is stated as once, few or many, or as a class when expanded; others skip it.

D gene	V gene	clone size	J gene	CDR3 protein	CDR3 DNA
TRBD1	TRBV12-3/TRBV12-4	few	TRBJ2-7	CASSLQGQYEQYF	TGTGCCAGCAGCCTACAGGGGCAGTACGAGCAGTACTTC
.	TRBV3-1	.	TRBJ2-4	CASSQGEYLAKNIQYF	TGTGCCAGCAGCCAAGGGGAGTACCTAGCCAAAAACATTCAGTACTTC
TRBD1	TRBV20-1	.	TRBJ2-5	CSAKQGARETQYF	TGCAGTGCTAAGCAGGGGGCTAGGGAGACCCAGTACTTC
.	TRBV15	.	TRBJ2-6	CATSSPLNSGANVLTF	TGTGCCACCAGCTCCCCGTTGAACTCTGGGGCCAACGTCCTGACTTTC
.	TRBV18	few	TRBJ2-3	CASSTLRGLTDTQYF	TGTGCCAGCTCTACTCTTAGGGGCTTAACAGATACGCAGTATTTT
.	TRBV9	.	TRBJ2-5	CASSVASGNQETQYF	TGTGCCAGCAGCGTAGCATCAGGGAACCAAGAGACCCAGTACTTC
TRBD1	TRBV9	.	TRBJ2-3	CASSVASTGGTDTQYF	TGTGCCAGCAGCGTAGCCTCGACAGGGGGCACAGATACGCAGTATTTT
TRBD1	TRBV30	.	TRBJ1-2	CAWSGGQTNYGYTF	TGTGCCTGGAGTGGGGGACAGACTAACTATGGCTACACCTTC
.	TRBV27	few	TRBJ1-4	CASGDLLATNEKLFF	TGTGCCAGCGGTGACCTCCTTGCAACTAATGAAAAACTGTTTTTT
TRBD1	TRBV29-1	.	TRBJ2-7	CSAREQGIPYEQYF	TGCAGCGCCCGGGAACAGGGGATCCCCTACGAGCAGTACTTC
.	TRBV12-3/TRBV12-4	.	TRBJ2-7	CASKRGADEQYF	TGTGCCAGCAAAAGAGGGGCGGACGAGCAGTACTTC
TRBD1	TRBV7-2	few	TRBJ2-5	CASSQGTGTQETQYF	TGTGCCAGCAGCCAGGGGACAGGGACTCAAGAGACCCAGTACTTC
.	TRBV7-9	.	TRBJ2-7	CANTLGVYEQYF	TGTGCCAACACCTTGGGTGTCTACGAGCAGTACTTC
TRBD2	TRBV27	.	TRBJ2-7	CASSPKLAGMQYEQYF	TGTGCCAGCAGTCCCAAATTAGCGGGTATGCAATACGAGCAGTACTTC
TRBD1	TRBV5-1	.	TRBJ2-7	CASSQGTGGSNEQYF	TGCGCCAGCAGCCAAGGGACAGGGGGCTCGAACGAGCAGTACTTC
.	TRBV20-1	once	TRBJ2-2	CSARDGFATGELFF	TGCAGTGCTAGAGACGGGTTTGCCACCGGGGAGCTGTTTTTT
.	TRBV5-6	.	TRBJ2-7	CASSFGDTYEQYF	TGTGCCAGCAGCTTCGGGGACACCTACGAGCAGTACTTC
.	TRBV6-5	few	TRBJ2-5	CASSRARPNQETQYF	TGTGCCAGCAGCCGAGCGAGGCCTAACCAAGAGACCCAGTACTTC
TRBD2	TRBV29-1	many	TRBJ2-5	CSVEDSGGMQETQYF	TGCAGCGTTGAGGACAGCGGGGGGATGCAAGAGACCCAGTACTTC
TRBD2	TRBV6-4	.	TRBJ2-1	CASSDSAGVNEQFF	TGTGCCAGCAGTGACTCAGCGGGGGTTAATGAGCAGTTCTTC
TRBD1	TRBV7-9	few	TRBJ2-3	CASSPPRQTGRDTQYF	TGTGCCAGCAGCCCCCCCCGGCAGACAGGGCGGGATACGCAGTATTTT
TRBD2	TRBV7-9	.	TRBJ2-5	CASSPAPAGEETQYF	TGTGCCAGCAGCCCCGCACCAGCGGGGGAAGAGACCCAGTACTTC
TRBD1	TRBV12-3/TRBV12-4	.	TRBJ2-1	CASRASRDRHYNEQFF	TGTGCCAGCAGGGCGTCCCGGGACAGGCATTACAATGAGCAGTTCTTC
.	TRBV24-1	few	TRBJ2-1	CATSEPWQGRNEQFF	TGTGCCACCAGCGAACCGTGGCAGGGGAGGAATGAGCAGTTCTTC
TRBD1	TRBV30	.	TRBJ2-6	CAWSVDRGTFSGANVLTF	TGTGCCTGGAGTGTAGACAGGGGGACTTTCTCTGGGGCCAACGTCCTGACTTTC
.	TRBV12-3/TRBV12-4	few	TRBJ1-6	CASSFTAYNSPLHF	TGTGCCAGCAGTTTCACAGCCTATAATTCACCCCTCCACTTT
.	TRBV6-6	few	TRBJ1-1	CASSPTYIRQNAEAFF	TGTGCCAGCAGTCCTACATATATTAGGCAAAACGCTGAAGCTTTCTTT
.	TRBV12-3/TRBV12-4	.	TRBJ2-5	CASSFFAGQETQYF	TGTGCCAGCAGTTTTTTCGCAGGACAAGAGACCCAGTACTTC
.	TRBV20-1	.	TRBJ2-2	CSANGGSTNTGELFF	TGCAGTGCTAACGGGGGCTCAACGAACACCGGGGAGCTGTTTTTT
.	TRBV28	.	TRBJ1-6	CASSLREWGKGSPLHF	TGTGCCAGCAGTTTGAGGGAGTGGGGAAAAGGTTCACCCCTCCACTTT
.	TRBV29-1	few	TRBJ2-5	CSVLKGGAAETQYF	TGCAGCGTATTAAAGGGGGGCGCGGCGGAGACCCAGTACTTC
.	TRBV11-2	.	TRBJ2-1	CASSLSERWLAKYNEQFF	TGTGCCAGCAGCTTATCGGAGCGGTGGTTGGCGAAGTACAATGAGCAGTTCTTC
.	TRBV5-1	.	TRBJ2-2	CASSVTLTNTGELFF	TGCGCCAGCAGCGTAACACTTACGAACACCGGGGAGCTGTTTTTT
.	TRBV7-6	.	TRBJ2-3	CASSAIGGTDTQYF	TGTGCCAGCAGCGCTATAGGGGGCACAGATACGCAGTATTTT
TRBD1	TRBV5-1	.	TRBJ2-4	CASSPTGQGAAKNIQYF	TGCGCCAGCAGTCCAACGGGACAGGGGGCGGCCAAAAACATTCAGTACTTC
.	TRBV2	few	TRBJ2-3	CASSESPEPDTQYF	TGTGCCAGCAGTGAATCCCCGGAACCAGATACGCAGTATTTT
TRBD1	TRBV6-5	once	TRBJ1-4	CASSYQTGVTNEKLFF	TGTGCCAGCAGTTACCAAACAGGGGTAACTAATGAAAAACTGTTTTTT
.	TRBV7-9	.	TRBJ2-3	CASSLVSADTQYF	TGTGCCAGCAGCTTAGTAAGCGCAGATACGCAGTATTTT